This is a list of T cell receptor beta chains from one sample in a study of T cell responses to AZD1222 COVID-19 vaccine. Profiled with immunoSEQ multiplex PCR; TCRdb holds only in-frame clones, not every one. The sample comprises tens of thousands of clones, over 80% of which are singletons, and roughly 3% rests with the top ten. Source: peripheral blood, taken 28 days after the second AZD1222 dose. The receptors here all came from an adult who received the AZD1222 COVID-19 vaccine. The CDR3 runs from the conserved cysteine through the conserved F or W. The D gene is left open where the match is weak. A clone size is listed for some rows: how often the clone was seen (once, few, many), or a class if it is expanded.

TRBV18,.,TRBJ2-7,.,TGTGCCAGCTCACCACCGGGCGGACGCTCCTACGAGCAGTACTTC,CASSPPGGRSYEQYF
TRBV15,.,TRBJ1-6,.,TGTGCCACCAGCTCCTCGGGCAGGGAAAATTCACCCCTCCACTTT,CATSSSGRENSPLHF
TRBV11-3,.,TRBJ2-1,TRBD2,TGTGCCAGCAGCCCGGGACTAGCGAACCGGAATGAGCAGTTCTTC,CASSPGLANRNEQFF
TRBV28,.,TRBJ2-7,TRBD1,TGTGCCAGCTCCGGGACAGGGAGATACGAGCAGTACTTC,CASSGTGRYEQYF
TRBV27,.,TRBJ2-7,.,TGTGCCAGCAGTTTATCTTACGAGCAGTACTTC,CASSLSYEQYF
TRBV19,.,TRBJ2-3,TRBD2,TGTGCCAGTAGTAAGTTCCTAGCGGGAGTCACAGATACGCAGTATTTT,CASSKFLAGVTDTQYF
TRBV10-3,.,TRBJ1-1,TRBD1,TGTGCCATCCGGGACAGGGGTGTTGATGAAGCTTTCTTT,CAIRDRGVDEAFF
TRBV11-2,.,TRBJ2-3,.,TGTGCCAGCAGCTCAACCCCCGGGCCCGGGACGGATACGCAGTATTTT,CASSSTPGPGTDTQYF
TRBV15,.,TRBJ2-1,TRBD2,TGTGCCACCAGTCTCCCCGGACTAGCGGGCTACAATGAGCAGTTCTTC,CATSLPGLAGYNEQFF
TRBV7-8,.,TRBJ2-1,TRBD2,TGTGCCAGCAGCTTCTGGGGGGGGGATGAGCAGTTCTTC,CASSFWGGDEQFF
TRBV18,.,TRBJ2-7,.,TGTGCCAGCTCACCACTCGTCATGGGTCCGTCGCCCTACGAGCAGTACTTC,CASSPLVMGPSPYEQYF
TRBV4-1,.,TRBJ1-1,.,TGCGCCAGCAGCCAAGAGGAAGGTTTGGGCACTGAAGCTTTCTTT,CASSQEEGLGTEAFF
TRBV6-1,.,TRBJ2-7,TRBD1,TGTGCCAGCAGTGAAGGGACAGGGCGCTCCTTTGTAACCTACGAGCAGTACTTC,CASSEGTGRSFVTYEQYF
TRBV6-5,.,TRBJ2-7,TRBD1,TGTGCCAGCAGTTACGGTGGGACAGGGACCAGCGAGCAGTACTTC,CASSYGGTGTSEQYF
TRBV5-4,.,TRBJ2-1,.,TGTGCCAGCAGCTTGCCCAGGGGGGATGAGCAGTTCTTC,CASSLPRGDEQFF
TRBV5-4,.,TRBJ2-1,.,TGTGCCAGCAGCTTGGCCAGCCAATCCTACAATGAGCAGTTCTTC,CASSLASQSYNEQFF
TRBV28,.,TRBJ2-7,TRBD2,TGTGCCAGCAGTTCGATAAGCGGGAGGAGCTTGCGGGAGCAGTACTTC,CASSSISGRSLREQYF
TRBV10-1,.,TRBJ2-1,TRBD1,TGCGCCAGCAGTGAGTCGAGGACAGGATTGTACAATGAGCAGTTCTTC,CASSESRTGLYNEQFF
TRBV28,.,TRBJ2-7,.,TGTGCCAGCAGCTCTAATCCATACGAGCAGTACTTC,CASSSNPYEQYF
TRBV7-2,.,TRBJ1-2,.,TGTGCCAGCAGCTTGGGGGCGGGATATGGCTACACCTTC,CASSLGAGYGYTF
TRBV5-1,once,TRBJ1-2,TRBD1,TGCGCCAGCAGCTTCCCGGGACAGGGGGAGCGTGGCTACACCTTC,CASSFPGQGERGYTF
TRBV5-4,.,TRBJ2-2,TRBD1,TGTGCCAGCAGCTCCGAACGACAGGGATTGAACACCGGGGAGCTGTTTTTT,CASSSERQGLNTGELFF
TRBV9,.,TRBJ2-1,TRBD1,TGTGCCAGCAGCCTCACGACAGGGGGCGCGGAGGGCAATGAGCAGTTCTTC,CASSLTTGGAEGNEQFF
TRBV27,.,TRBJ2-3,.,TGTGCCAGCAGTTTCCAAATGACGGTAGGGGCTAGAGATACGCAGTATTTT,CASSFQMTVGARDTQYF
TRBV7-2,.,TRBJ2-7,TRBD2,TGTGCCAGCAGCCCAGGACTAGGCGTCCTTTACGAGCAGTACTTC,CASSPGLGVLYEQYF
TRBV28,.,TRBJ1-1,TRBD1,TGTGCCAGCAGTCCAGGACAGGGGAGGGCTGAAGCTTTCTTT,CASSPGQGRAEAFF
TRBV28,.,TRBJ1-2,.,TGTGCCAGCAGTTTAGTTCCGGGGACCTATGGCTACACCTTC,CASSLVPGTYGYTF
TRBV29-1,.,TRBJ1-1,.,TGCAGCGGATCTACAGGGAGCACTGAAGCTTTCTTT,CSGSTGSTEAFF
TRBV18,.,TRBJ2-1,.,TGTGCCAGCTCACGAACAGGGGGGGAATACAATGAGCAGTTCTTC,CASSRTGGEYNEQFF
TRBV15,.,TRBJ2-7,TRBD2,TGTGCCACCAGCAGAGATCTGGCGGGAGGGTCCTACGAGCAGTACTTC,CATSRDLAGGSYEQYF
TRBV5-5,.,TRBJ2-2,.,TGTGCCAGCAGCTTTATGCGGAGCTTGAACACCGGGGAGCTGTTTTTT,CASSFMRSLNTGELFF
TRBV12-3/TRBV12-4,.,TRBJ2-7,.,TGTGCCAGCGGCGGTATAAGGTACGAGCAGTACTTC,CASGGIRYEQYF
TRBV28,.,TRBJ2-7,.,TGTGCCAGCAGTTTGCTGAACGAGCAGTACTTC,CASSLLNEQYF
TRBV5-4,once,TRBJ2-6,.,TGTGCCAGCAGCTTGGACGGGGGCGTCCTGACTTTC,CASSLDGGVLTF
TRBV5-1,.,TRBJ2-3,.,TGCGCCAGCAGCTTCCTCCGGGCGGAGGCAGATACGCAGTATTTT,CASSFLRAEADTQYF
TRBV15,.,TRBJ1-5,.,TGTGCCACCAGCACCCGACAGGCTGGTCAGCCCCAGCATTTT,CATSTRQAGQPQHF
TRBV28,.,TRBJ1-1,TRBD1,TGTGCCAGCAGTCCTTCTCGGACAGGCCGTAACACTGAAGCTTTCTTT,CASSPSRTGRNTEAFF
TRBV3-1/TRBV3-2,.,TRBJ2-5,.,TGTGCCAGCACCCTTGGAAGAGGGCCGGAGACCCAGTACTTC,CASTLGRGPETQYF
TRBV11-2,.,TRBJ1-2,.,TGTGCCAGCAGCCGGGGGGGTTTGGACGGCTACACCTTC,CASSRGGLDGYTF
TRBV5-4,few,TRBJ1-5,TRBD1,TGTGCCAGCAGCTCACAGGGGAGTAATCAGCCCCAGCATTTT,CASSSQGSNQPQHF
TRBV2,once,TRBJ2-7,TRBD2,TGTGCCCTCGGGGGGGCCCTCTCCTACGAGCAGTACTTC,CALGGALSYEQYF
TRBV29-1,.,TRBJ1-3,.,TGCAGCGTTGAGTCGGGGGGAAACACCATATATTTT,CSVESGGNTIYF
TRBV7-3,.,TRBJ2-5,TRBD1,TGTGCCAGCAGCCCCCAACGGACAGGGAAATTTGACGGGAAGGGAGAGACCCAGTACTTC,CASSPQRTGKFDGKGETQYF
TRBV7-7,.,TRBJ2-1,TRBD2,TGTGCTAGCAGCTTATCTCGACTAGCGGGAGCCTATGAGCAGTTCTTC,CASSLSRLAGAYEQFF